This T cell receptor beta chain was obtained from a study of identical twins. Germline CDR1 reads DFQATT; CDR2 reads SNEGSKA (reference sequence). V was pared by 4 bases and J by 1 base, with 12 bases between. This CDR3 is built from 14 residues. Template switching added a universal primer binding site, and final cDNA carried unique molecular identifiers. TCRdb re-called the 5' RACE reads with MiXCR, one entry per CDR3 protein. The sample contains 400,000 to 550,000 distinct CDR3 sequences, 22% of which appear only once. These data were also filed under a second study, of T cells expressing NK-cell markers. That work contributes: Sorted T-cell subsets CD3+CD56+NKG2C+, CD3+CD56+NKG2C- and CD3+CD56-NKG2C+ were TCR beta-sequenced. One of eight sequenced donors was HCMV-seronegative; the other seven were seropositive. There were four donors in whom these clonotypes also led the CD3+CD56-NKG2C+ fraction.

The gene calls are TRBV20-1 and TRBJ2-3, with a weak D call TRBD2 (5 bases). The TCR sequence derives from a woman in her late teens or twenties in good health. The sample taken for sequencing was CD4+ T cells sorted from blood. The CDR3 loop is CSATGFPGTDTQYF. The CDR3 DNA is TGCAGTGCTACGGGGTTCCCTGGCACAGATACGCAGTATTTT.